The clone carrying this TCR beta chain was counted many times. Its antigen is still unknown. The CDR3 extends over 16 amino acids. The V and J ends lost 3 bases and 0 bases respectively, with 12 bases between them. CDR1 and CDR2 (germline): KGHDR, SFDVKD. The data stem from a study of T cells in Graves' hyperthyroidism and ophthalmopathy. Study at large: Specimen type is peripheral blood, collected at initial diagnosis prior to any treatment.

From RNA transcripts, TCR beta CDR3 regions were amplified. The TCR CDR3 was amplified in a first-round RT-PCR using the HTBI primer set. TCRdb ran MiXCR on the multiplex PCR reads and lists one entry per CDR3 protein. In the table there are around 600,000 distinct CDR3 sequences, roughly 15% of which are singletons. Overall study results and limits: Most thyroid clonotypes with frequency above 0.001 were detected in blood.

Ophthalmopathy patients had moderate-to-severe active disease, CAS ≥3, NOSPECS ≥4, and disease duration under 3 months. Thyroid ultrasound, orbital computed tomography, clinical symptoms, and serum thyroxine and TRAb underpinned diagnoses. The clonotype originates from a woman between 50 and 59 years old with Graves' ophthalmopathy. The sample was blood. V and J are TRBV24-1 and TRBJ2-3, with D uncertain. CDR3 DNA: TGTGCCACCAGTGATCCGCTAGATATTAGCACAGATACGCAGTATTTT. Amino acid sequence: CATSDPLDISTDTQYF.